This T cell receptor (beta chain) was obtained from a study of blood T cell repertoires in COVID-19. Study in general: There were acute and convalescent COVID-19 samples, and they came from the United States, Italy and Spain.

The V end was cut by 3 bases, the J end by 0 bases, with 9 bases between. The CDR3 contains 15 residues. Germline CDR1 reads LNHNV; CDR2 reads YYDKDF (reference sequence). Per the original methods: For nucleated cells, counts were estimated from reference gene primer amplification. TCRdb's copy holds only in-frame clones and misses some; the assay was immunoSEQ multiplex PCR. That table furnishes V, J and clone size, whereas the DNA furnished D and trimming. The sample includes some 69,000 clones, 80% to 90% seen only once; the top ten take 20% to 25%. V gene TRBV15 combines with J gene TRBJ2-4, with D uncertain. The sequence was collected from a woman in her 70s with acute or convalescent COVID-19. Input material: peripheral blood. CDR3 sequence: CATSRARLAKNIQYF. Written as DNA, the CDR3 is TGTGCCACCAGCAGGGCCCGCTTAGCCAAAAACATTCAGTACTTC.